This is a list of T cell receptor beta chains from one sample in a study of PD-L1 blockade in urothelial cancer. Libraries were prepared by immunoSEQ multiplex PCR; TCRdb keeps only in-frame clonotypes and omits some of them. The sample has about 74,000 clones; around four fifths are singletons. The material was PBMCs, obtained around atezolizumab (anti-PD-L1) treatment. These receptor sequences come from a man between 65 and 79 years old with urothelial cancer. Both conserved end residues are part of each CDR3. D genes are given only for firm matches.

D gene	V gene	J gene	CDR3 protein
TRBD1	TRBV27	TRBJ2-7	CASSRNPGGNTEQYF
TRBD1	TRBV28	TRBJ2-7	CASSLWGQGEDEQYF
.	TRBV28	TRBJ1-5	CASGLSNQPQHF
.	TRBV28	TRBJ1-5	CASSLFRDSNQPQHF
.	TRBV19	TRBJ2-1	CASAPLGSYNEQFF
TRBD1	TRBV28	TRBJ1-5	CASSPGTGVRNQPQHF
.	TRBV4-2	TRBJ1-2	CASSQVPGNYGYTF
.	TRBV2	TRBJ2-5	CASSRDLGLETQYF
TRBD2	TRBV6-5	TRBJ2-1	CASRNLAGANNEQFF
TRBD1	TRBV11-2	TRBJ2-7	CASSLGQGAYEQYF
TRBD1	TRBV7-3	TRBJ2-1	CASSVRTGLTYNEQFF
.	TRBV7-9	TRBJ1-5	CASSLTGPLNQPQHF
.	TRBV7-2	TRBJ1-2	CASSLAIGAGYTF
.	TRBV5-5	TRBJ1-1	CASSLGAANTEAFF
TRBD1	TRBV5-1	TRBJ1-1	CASSSDRGTEAFF
.	TRBV18	TRBJ2-1	CASSRGKSWSGSSYNEQFF
.	TRBV5-5	TRBJ2-4	CASSLEGLGAGNIQYF
TRBD2	TRBV6-5	TRBJ2-1	CASSQGRLANEQFF
TRBD1	TRBV2	TRBJ1-3	CASSPGTGTGNTIYF
TRBD1	TRBV5-1	TRBJ2-2	CASSVSGTGGTGELFF
TRBD2	TRBV5-1	TRBJ2-3	CASSLGGTSGLRTDTQYF
.	TRBV5-1	TRBJ2-5	CASSLGSSQETQYF
TRBD1	TRBV14	TRBJ1-1	CASSPRQGNTEAFF
TRBD2	TRBV14	TRBJ2-2	CASQTSGATGELFF
TRBD2	TRBV7-6	TRBJ2-1	CASSTRTSDNEQFF
TRBD2	TRBV4-1	TRBJ2-7	CASSQGLAGGPMDEQYF
TRBD1	TRBV7-7	TRBJ2-1	CASSPQGSPYNEQFF
TRBD1	TRBV7-9	TRBJ2-2	CASSFGQGTGELFF
TRBD1	TRBV6-1	TRBJ2-1	CASSDRTGGFDEQFF
TRBD2	TRBV14	TRBJ2-2	CASSQVAGLAPAGELFF
.	TRBV28	TRBJ2-5	CASSFLAGKTQYF
.	TRBV5-1	TRBJ2-4	CASSLAGDLAKNIQYF
.	TRBV10-2	TRBJ2-7	CASSAPGTSKYQYF
.	TRBV9	TRBJ1-2	CASSPRRGGYGYTF
.	TRBV29-1	TRBJ1-3	CSVGHSRSGNTIYF
.	TRBV6-5	TRBJ1-2	CASATARSYTF
TRBD1	TRBV5-1	TRBJ2-2	CASSGGQGSTGELFF
TRBD2	TRBV9	TRBJ2-1	CASSPPGTSGNNEQFF
.	TRBV6-5	TRBJ1-2	CASSNARVPFYGYTF
.	TRBV18	TRBJ2-5	CASSPDLPQRQETQYF
.	TRBV19	TRBJ1-5	CASILTGGRPGEPQHF
TRBD2	TRBV5-1	TRBJ2-1	CASSLVGTSGTSGNEQFF
TRBD1	TRBV9	TRBJ2-6	CASSVVKGQGAYGANVLTF
.	TRBV9	TRBJ2-1	CASSVFGEVHNEQFF
TRBD2	TRBV27	TRBJ2-7	CASSLGTSGRAGFRYF
TRBD2	TRBV5-4	TRBJ2-5	CASSLGGRGIQETQYF